This TCR beta chain was found in a study of blood T cells in healthy people across ages. Study-level findings and limits: Conclusively comparing naive with antigen-experienced cells was impossible with unsorted PBMCs.

Drawn from each donor were 7.5 to 10 milliliters of peripheral blood. The CDR3 covers 14 residues. From germline, CDR1 is SGHRS and CDR2 YFSETQ. V was shortened by 4 bases and J by 3 bases, with 10 bases between the two germline ends. This clonotype was detected only a few times. Its antigen remains unknown. Primed by a sample-barcoded 5' primer and a J-beta primer mix, a second PCR proceeded for about 6 to 11 cycles. Sequencing recovered at least 2.5 million CDR3-containing paired-end reads from each sample. TCRdb re-called the 5' RACE reads with MiXCR, one entry per CDR3 protein. The sample records about 1.1 million distinct CDR3 sequences, around two fifths being singletons.

The V and J genes are TRBV5-1 and TRBJ2-2, with a weak D call TRBD1 (5 bases). This sequence originates from a man in his late teens or twenties in good health. The specimen sequenced was blood. CDR3 DNA sequence: TGCGCCAGCAGCGCGACAGTGGACACCGGGGAGCTGTTTTTT. It encodes CASSATVDTGELFF.